Sequencing of this TCR beta chain was carried out in a study of human T cells and chemical hapten exposure. Study summary: The scalp of each patient received a weekly diphenylcyclopropenone dose for the full roughly 24-week study. The patch tests put 0.01% DPC on the skin of the upper back and were read 6 days later.

TCRdb ran MiXCR on the RACE reads and lists one entry per CDR3 protein. Of some 170,000 distinct CDR3 sequences in the sample, around a quarter were seen once. Indicated time point: patch test 3, about 24 weeks after DPC sensitization. Described treatment: therapeutic diphenylcyclopropenone sensitization with weekly scalp DPC. This clonotype has at least ten counts. Germline CDR1 reads LGHDT; CDR2 reads YNNKEL (reference sequence). V lost 4 bases and J 1 base, leaving 15 bases between the germline ends. The CDR3 totals 16 residues. The source was whole blood, collected in connection with sensitization to the hapten diphenylcyclopropenone (DPC). The receptor's source is a woman aged 18-30 years with alopecia areata. Some clones in this sample may be carry-over from other donors' samples. The V and J genes are TRBV3-1 and TRBJ2-3, with D tentatively TRBD2 (6 bases). Here the CDR3 reads CASSPPVKRGTDTQYF. The CDR3 region has the DNA TGTGCCAGCAGCCCCCCGGTGAAGCGGGGCACAGATACGCAGTATTTT.